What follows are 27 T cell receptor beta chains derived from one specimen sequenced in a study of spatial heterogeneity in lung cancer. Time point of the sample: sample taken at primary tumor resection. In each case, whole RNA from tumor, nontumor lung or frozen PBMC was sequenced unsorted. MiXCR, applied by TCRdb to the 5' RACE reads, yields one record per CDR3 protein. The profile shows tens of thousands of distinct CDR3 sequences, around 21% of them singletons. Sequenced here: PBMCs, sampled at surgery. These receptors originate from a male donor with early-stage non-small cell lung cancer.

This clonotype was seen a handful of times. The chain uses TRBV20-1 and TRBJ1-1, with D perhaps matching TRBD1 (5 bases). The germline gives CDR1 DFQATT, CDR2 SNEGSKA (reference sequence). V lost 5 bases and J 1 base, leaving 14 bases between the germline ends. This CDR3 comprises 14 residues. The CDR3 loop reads CSAPPADRNTEAFF. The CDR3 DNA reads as TGCAGTGCTCCCCCCGCCGACAGGAACACTGAAGCTTTCTTT.

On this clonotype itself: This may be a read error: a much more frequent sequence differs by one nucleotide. CDR3 region: CVSSPGTGLVF. The CDR3 coding sequence is TGTGTCAGCAGCCCCGGGACAGGGCTAGTCTTC. The chain employs TRBV11-2 and TRBJ2-1; 9 bases map to TRBD1. The germline V gene encodes CDR1 SGHAT and CDR2 FQNNGV. CDR3 size: 11 residues.

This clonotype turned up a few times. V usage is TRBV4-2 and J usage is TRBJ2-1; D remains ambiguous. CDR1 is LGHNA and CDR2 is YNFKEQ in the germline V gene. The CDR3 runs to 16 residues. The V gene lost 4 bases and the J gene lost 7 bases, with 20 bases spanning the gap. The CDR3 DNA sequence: TGTGCCAGCAGCCCAGAGGTAGTGGATTTTTTGAATGAGCAGTTCTTC. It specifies CASSPEVVDFLNEQFF.

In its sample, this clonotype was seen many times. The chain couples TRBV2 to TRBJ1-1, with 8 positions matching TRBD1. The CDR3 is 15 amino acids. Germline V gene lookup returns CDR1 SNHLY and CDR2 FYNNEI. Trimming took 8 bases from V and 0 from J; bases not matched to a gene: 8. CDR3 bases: TGTGCCAGCCAGGGGACGACAGGGGTGAACACTGAAGCTTTCTTT. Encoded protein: CASQGTTGVNTEAFF.

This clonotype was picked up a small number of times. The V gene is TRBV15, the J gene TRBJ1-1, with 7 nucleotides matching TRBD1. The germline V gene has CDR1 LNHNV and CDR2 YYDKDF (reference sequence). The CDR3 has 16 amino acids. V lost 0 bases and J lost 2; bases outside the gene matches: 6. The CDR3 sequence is CATSRDATGRNTEAFF. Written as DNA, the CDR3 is TGTGCCACCAGCAGAGATGCGACAGGGCGTAACACTGAAGCTTTCTTT. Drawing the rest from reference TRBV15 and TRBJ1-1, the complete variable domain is DAMVIQNPRYQVTQFGKPVTLSCSQTLNHNVMYWYQQKSSQAPKLLFHYYDKDFNNEADTPDNFQSRRPNTSFCFLDIRSPGLGDTAMYLCATSRDATGRNTEAFFGQGTRLTVV.

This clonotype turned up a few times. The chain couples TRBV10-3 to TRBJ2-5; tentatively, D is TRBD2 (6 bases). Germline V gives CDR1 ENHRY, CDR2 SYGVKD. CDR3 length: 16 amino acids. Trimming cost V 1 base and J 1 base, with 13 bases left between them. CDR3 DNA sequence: TGTGCCATCAGTGAGTTCGTGGGAGGTCCCCAAGAGACCCAGTACTTC. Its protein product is CAISEFVGGPQETQYF.

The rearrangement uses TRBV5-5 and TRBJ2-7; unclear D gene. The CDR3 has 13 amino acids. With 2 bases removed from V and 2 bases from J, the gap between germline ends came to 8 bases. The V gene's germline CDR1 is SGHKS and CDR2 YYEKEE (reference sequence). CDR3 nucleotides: TGTGCCAGCAGCTTCGACATTACCTACGAGCAGTACTTC. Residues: CASSFDITYEQYF.

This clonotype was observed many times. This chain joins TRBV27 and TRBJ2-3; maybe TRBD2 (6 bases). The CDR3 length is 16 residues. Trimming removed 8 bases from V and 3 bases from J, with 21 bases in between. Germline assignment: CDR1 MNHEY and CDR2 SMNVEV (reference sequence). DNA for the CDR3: TGTGCCAGCGCCCCGACACCCCCAGGGAGGACAGATACGCAGTATTTT. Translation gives CASAPTPPGRTDTQYF.

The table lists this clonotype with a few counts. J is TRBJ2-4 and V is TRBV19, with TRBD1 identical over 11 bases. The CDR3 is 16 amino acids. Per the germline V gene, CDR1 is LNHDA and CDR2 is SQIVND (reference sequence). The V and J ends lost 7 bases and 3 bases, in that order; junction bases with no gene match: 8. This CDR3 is CASTRTGGFGKNIQYF. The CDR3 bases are TGTGCCAGTACCCGGACAGGGGGCTTTGGCAAAAACATTCAGTACTTC.

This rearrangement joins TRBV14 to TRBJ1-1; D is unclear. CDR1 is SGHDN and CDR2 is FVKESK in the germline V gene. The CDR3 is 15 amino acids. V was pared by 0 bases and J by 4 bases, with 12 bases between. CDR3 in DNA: TGTGCCAGCAGCCAAGACTCGGGTATGAGCACTGAAGCTTTCTTT. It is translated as CASSQDSGMSTEAFF.

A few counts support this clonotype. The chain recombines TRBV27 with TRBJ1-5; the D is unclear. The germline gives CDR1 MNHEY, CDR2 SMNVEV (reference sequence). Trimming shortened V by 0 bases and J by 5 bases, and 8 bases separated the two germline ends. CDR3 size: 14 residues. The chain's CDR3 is CASSLSAGHQPQHF. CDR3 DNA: TGTGCCAGCAGTTTATCGGCAGGTCATCAGCCCCAGCATTTT.

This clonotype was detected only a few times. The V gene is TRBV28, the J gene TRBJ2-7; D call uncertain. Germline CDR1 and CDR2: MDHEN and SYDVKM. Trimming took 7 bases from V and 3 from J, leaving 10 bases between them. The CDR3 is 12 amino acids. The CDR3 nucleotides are TGTGCCAGCAACAACGCGTTCTACGAGCAGTACTTC. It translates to CASNNAFYEQYF.

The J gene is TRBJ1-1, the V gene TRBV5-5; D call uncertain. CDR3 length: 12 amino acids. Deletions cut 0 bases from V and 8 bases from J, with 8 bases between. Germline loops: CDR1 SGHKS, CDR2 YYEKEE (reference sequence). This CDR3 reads CASSLGPLEAFF. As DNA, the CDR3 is TGTGCCAGCAGCTTGGGGCCGCTAGAAGCTTTCTTT.

The CDR3 spells CATGAAQETQYF. CDR3 DNA sequence: TGTGCCACTGGGGCAGCCCAAGAGACCCAGTACTTC. The rearrangement joins TRBV28 to TRBJ2-5, with D possibly TRBD1 on 5 matching bases. The CDR3 has 12 amino acids. V lost 10 bases and J 1 base, leaving 10 bases between the germline ends. Germline V gene data show CDR1 as MDHEN and CDR2 as SYDVKM. The full variable domain, its missing parts supplied by reference TRBV28 and TRBJ2-5, is DVKVTQSSRYLVKRTGEKVFLECVQDMDHENMFWYRQDPGLGLRLIYFSYDVKMKEKGDIPEGYSVSREKKERFSLILESASTNQTSMYLCATGAAQETQYFGPGTRLLVL.

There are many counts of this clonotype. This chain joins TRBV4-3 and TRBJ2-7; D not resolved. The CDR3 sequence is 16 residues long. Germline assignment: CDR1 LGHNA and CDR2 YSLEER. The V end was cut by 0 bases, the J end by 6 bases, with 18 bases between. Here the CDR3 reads CASSQDLMTPPREQYF. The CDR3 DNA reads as TGCGCCAGCAGCCAAGACCTTATGACTCCGCCCCGCGAGCAGTACTTC.

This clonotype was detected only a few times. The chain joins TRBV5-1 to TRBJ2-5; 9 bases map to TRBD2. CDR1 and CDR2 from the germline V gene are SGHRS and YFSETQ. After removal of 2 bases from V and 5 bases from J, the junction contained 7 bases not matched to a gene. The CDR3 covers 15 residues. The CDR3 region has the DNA TGCGCCAGCAGCTTAAGACTAGCGGCCGAGGAGACCCAGTACTTC. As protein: CASSLRLAAEETQYF. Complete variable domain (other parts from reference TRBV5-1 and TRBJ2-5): KAGVTQTPRYLIKTRGQQVTLSCSPISGHRSVSWYQQTPGQGLQFLFEYFSETQRNKGNFPGRFSGRQFSNSRSEMNVSTLELGDSALYLCASSLRLAAEETQYFGPGTRLLVL.

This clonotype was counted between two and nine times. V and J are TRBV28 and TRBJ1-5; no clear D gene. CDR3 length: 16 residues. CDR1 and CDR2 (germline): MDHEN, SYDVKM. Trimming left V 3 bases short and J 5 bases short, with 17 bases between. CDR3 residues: CASSLREAQMDQPQHF. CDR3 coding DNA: TGTGCCAGCAGTTTGAGGGAGGCGCAAATGGATCAGCCCCAGCATTTT.

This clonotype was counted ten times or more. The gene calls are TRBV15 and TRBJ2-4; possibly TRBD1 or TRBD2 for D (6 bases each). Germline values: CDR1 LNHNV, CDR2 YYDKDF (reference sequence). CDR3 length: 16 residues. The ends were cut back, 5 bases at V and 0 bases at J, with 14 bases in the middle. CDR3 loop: CATSAKGGLAKNIQYF. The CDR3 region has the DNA TGTGCCACCAGCGCTAAAGGGGGGCTAGCCAAAAACATTCAGTACTTC.

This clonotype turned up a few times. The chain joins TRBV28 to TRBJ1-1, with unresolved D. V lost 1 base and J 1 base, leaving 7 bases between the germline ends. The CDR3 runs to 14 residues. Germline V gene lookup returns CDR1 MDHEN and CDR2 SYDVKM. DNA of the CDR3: TGTGCCAGCAGTTTATATGGAGGGAACACTGAAGCTTTCTTT. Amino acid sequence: CASSLYGGNTEAFF.

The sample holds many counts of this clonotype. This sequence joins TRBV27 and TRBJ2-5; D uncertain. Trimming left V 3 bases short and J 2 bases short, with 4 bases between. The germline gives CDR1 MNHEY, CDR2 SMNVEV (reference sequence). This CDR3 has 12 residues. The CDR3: CASSFSQETQYF. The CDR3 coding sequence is TGTGCCAGCAGTTTTTCTCAAGAGACCCAGTACTTC.

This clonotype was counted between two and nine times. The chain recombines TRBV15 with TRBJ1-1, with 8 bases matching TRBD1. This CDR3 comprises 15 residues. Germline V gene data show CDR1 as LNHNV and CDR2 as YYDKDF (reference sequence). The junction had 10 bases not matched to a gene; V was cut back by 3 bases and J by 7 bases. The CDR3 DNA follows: TGTGCCACCAGCAGGCCCGGACAGGGAATGAATGAAGCTTTCTTT. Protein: CATSRPGQGMNEAFF. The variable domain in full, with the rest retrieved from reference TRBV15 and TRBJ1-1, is DAMVIQNPRYQVTQFGKPVTLSCSQTLNHNVMYWYQQKSSQAPKLLFHYYDKDFNNEADTPDNFQSRRPNTSFCFLDIRSPGLGDTAMYLCATSRPGQGMNEAFFGQGTRLTVV.

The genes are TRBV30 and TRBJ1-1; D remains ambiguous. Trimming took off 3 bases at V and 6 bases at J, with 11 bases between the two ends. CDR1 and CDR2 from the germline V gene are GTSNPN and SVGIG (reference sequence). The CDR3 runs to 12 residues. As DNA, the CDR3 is TGTGCCTGGAGACATTTCACGGCTGAAGCTTTCTTT. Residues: CAWRHFTAEAFF.

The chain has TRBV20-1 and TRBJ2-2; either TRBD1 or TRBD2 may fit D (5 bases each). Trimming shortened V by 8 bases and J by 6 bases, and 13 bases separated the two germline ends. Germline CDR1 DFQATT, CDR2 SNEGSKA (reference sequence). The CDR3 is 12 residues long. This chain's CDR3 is CSLSRGAGELFF. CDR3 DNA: TGCAGTCTTAGTCGAGGGGCCGGGGAGCTGTTTTTT.

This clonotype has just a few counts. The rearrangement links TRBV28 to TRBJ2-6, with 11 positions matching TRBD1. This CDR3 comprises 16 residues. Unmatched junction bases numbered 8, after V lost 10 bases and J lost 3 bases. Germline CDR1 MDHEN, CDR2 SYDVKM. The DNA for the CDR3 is TGTGCCACCGCCCGGGACAGGGGGATTGGGGCCAACGTCCTGACTTTC. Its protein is CATARDRGIGANVLTF.

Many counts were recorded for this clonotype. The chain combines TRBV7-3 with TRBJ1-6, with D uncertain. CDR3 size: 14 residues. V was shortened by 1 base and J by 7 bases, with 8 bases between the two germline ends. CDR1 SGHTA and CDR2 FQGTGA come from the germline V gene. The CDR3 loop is CASSLKFENSPLHF. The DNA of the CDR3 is TGTGCCAGCAGCTTAAAATTCGAGAATTCACCCCTCCACTTT.

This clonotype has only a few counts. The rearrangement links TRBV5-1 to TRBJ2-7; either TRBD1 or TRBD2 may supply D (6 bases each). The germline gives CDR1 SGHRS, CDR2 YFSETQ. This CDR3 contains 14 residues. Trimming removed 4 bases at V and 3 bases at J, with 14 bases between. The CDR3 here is CASSLGGSDYEQYF. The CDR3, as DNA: TGCGCCAGCAGCCTAGGGGGGTCGGACTACGAGCAGTACTTC.

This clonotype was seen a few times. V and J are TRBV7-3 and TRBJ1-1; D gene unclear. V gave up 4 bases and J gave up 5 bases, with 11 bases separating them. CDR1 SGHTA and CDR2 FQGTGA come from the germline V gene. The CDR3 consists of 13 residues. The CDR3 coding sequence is TGTGCCAGCAGCTCGGACGGGGATACTGAAGCTTTCTTT. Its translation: CASSSDGDTEAFF.